This TCR beta chain was identified in a study of blood T cell repertoires in COVID-19. Study context: From the United States, Italy and Spain came samples of acute and convalescent COVID-19.

Concerning this clone: Other nucleotide sequences in the sample specify the same CDR3.

The study assigned cohorts using participant-reported clinical history. Donors in Cohort 3 who had recovered were those with two negative PCRs, healthcare professional clearance, or resolution of their symptoms. This CDR3 contains 12 residues. V lost 2 bases and J 4 bases, leaving 3 bases between the germline ends. Per the original data handling: Cell counts per sample came from amplifying reference gene primers. TCRdb's table, derived via immunoSEQ multiplex PCR, lists solely in-frame clones and lacks some. That table furnishes V, J and clone size, whereas the DNA furnished D and trimming. This table has about 200,000 clones, roughly 90% appearing once.

The material sequenced was PBMCs or T cells enriched from blood (not recorded which). This chain connects TRBV12-3 or TRBV12-4 to TRBJ1-5; D is undetermined. The sequence was obtained from a woman under 30 who had recovered from COVID-19. The CDR3 DNA reads as TGTGCCAGCAGTTTACATAATCAGCCCCAGCATTTT. As protein: CASSLHNQPQHF.